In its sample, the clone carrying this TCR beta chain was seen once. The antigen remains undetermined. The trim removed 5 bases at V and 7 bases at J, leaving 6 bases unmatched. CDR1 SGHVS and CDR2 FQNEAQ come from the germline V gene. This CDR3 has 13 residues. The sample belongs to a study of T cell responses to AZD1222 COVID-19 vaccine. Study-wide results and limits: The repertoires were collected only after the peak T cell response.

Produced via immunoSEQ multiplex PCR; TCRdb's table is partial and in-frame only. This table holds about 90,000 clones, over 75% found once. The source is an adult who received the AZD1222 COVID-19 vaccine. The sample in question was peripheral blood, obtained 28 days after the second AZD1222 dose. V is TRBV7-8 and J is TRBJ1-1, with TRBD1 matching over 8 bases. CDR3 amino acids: CASSPDRGGEAFF. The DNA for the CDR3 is TGTGCCAGCAGCCCCGACAGGGGTGGTGAAGCTTTCTTT.